The next 30 T cell receptor beta chains were all read from a single sample in a study of metastatic and nonmetastatic thyroid tumors (dated by TCRdb to the early 2020s). The method was PCR. Sequencing relied on an Illumina HiSeq 4000. The public reads were quality trimmed at Q25 with fastp and then assembled into clones with MiXCR by TCRdb, keeping productive beta chains. The sample table lists just over 15,000 clones, 3.5% to 4.5% of them with a count of one. The biggest ten clones account for 23% of the sample. None of the patients had been given any treatment before thyroid surgery. Material for sequencing was tumor tissue. These receptors all come from a female donor with papillary thyroid cancer or a benign thyroid nodule (not recorded which). Some clones in this sample may be carry-over from other donors' samples.

This CDR3 is CASRSTSFPTGELFF. The CDR3 DNA is TGTGCCAGCAGATCGACTAGCTTTCCCACCGGGGAGCTGTTTTTT. The rearrangement uses TRBV12-3 or TRBV12-4 and TRBJ2-2; 7 nucleotides line up with TRBD2. The CDR3 consists of 15 residues. Trimming took 6 bases from V and 4 from J; bases not matched to a gene: 8.

In its sample, this clone was seen a few times. A read error may be the cause here, since a much bigger clone is one base away. V gene TRBV6-2 or TRBV6-3 combines with J gene TRBJ2-5; tentative D call: TRBD1 (5 bases). Germline CDR1 and CDR2: MNHEY and SVGEGT. This CDR3 has 15 amino acids. V lost 2 bases, J lost 5 bases, and 15 bases lay in between. The CDR3 nucleotides are TGTGCCAGCAGTTACGCGGACACGGCAGGGGAGACCCAGTACTTC. This codes for CASSYADTAGETQYF.

This clone is large in the sample. The same CDR3 can be traced to other DNA sequences in this sample. The chain couples TRBV5-1 to TRBJ2-1, with 9 bases lining up with TRBD1. Germline loops: CDR1 SGHRS, CDR2 YFSETQ. The J segment lost 9 bases and the V segment lost 0 bases, leaving 7 bases of the junction unmatched. CDR3 size: 15 residues. DNA for the CDR3: TGCGCCAGCAGCTTGGAACAGGGGGCGCGTAGTGAGCAGTTCTTC. This codes for CASSLEQGARSEQFF.

This clone was detected only a few times. An end of the junction differs from the germline gene, which may be a read error. The chain carries TRBV5-1 and TRBJ2-1; D perhaps matches TRBD2 (6 bases). CDR3 length equals 15 residues. Germline V lookup: CDR1 SGHRS, CDR2 YFSETQ. CDR3 coding DNA: TGCGCCAGCAGCGGGGGAGGCCTCTCCCACAATGAGCAGTTCTTC. It translates to CASSGGGLSHNEQFF.

This clone showed up just a few times. V gene TRBV2 combines with J gene TRBJ1-6; 8 nucleotides match TRBD1. Trimming took 6 bases from V and 7 from J; bases not matched to a gene: 8. Germline V gene sequence: CDR1 SNHLY, CDR2 FYNNEI. The CDR3 runs 15 residues. CDR3 in amino acids: CASRRDRTANSPLHF. The CDR3 bases are TGTGCCAGCAGAAGGGACAGGACCGCGAATTCACCCCTCCACTTT.

V is TRBV6-1 and J is TRBJ2-1; 7 positions match TRBD1. Germline V gives CDR1 MNHNS, CDR2 SASEGT. The CDR3 covers 13 residues. V was clipped by 7 bases and J by 6 bases; unmatched bases: 6. This CDR3 is CASTKQGINEQFF. The CDR3 DNA reads as TGTGCCAGCACGAAACAGGGGATCAATGAGCAGTTCTTC.

The genes are TRBV28 and TRBJ2-1; 15 bases are shared with TRBD2. Trimming at V came to 6 bases and at J to 8 bases, leaving 17 bases not matched to a gene. Germline CDR1 is MDHEN and CDR2 is SYDVKM. This CDR3 comprises 19 residues. The CDR3 DNA follows: TGTGCCAGCAGCCGACGGTTGGGACTAGCGGGAGGCCGCGAGGATGAGCAGTTCTTC. As protein: CASSRRLGLAGGREDEQFF.

This clone was counted between two and nine times. This chain connects TRBV6-9 to TRBJ1-2; the D gene is possibly TRBD1 (5 bases). The germline V and J ends were trimmed by 4 bases and 3 bases, with 18 bases remaining between them. Germline CDR1 is MNHGY and CDR2 is SVAAGI. The CDR3 is 16 amino acids. DNA for the CDR3: TGTGCCAGCAGTTCCTTTAACGGGGCGGGTGACTATGGCTACACCTTC. Translation: CASSSFNGAGDYGYTF.

The chain employs TRBV11-2 and TRBJ2-1; TRBD2 aligns across 7 bases. CDR1 is SGHAT, CDR2 FQNNGV, per germline. The CDR3 consists of 13 residues. The ends lost 3 bases at V and 7 bases at J; junction bases unmatched: 3. CDR3 protein: CASSLLAVNEQFF. The DNA for the CDR3 is TGTGCCAGCAGCTTGCTAGCGGTGAATGAGCAGTTCTTC.

This clone was seen more than once but under ten times. The same CDR3 also results from other DNA sequences found in this sample. The chain carries TRBV27 and TRBJ1-6; maybe TRBD1 (5 bases). Germline CDR1 MNHEY, CDR2 SMNVEV (reference sequence). This CDR3 spans 15 amino acids. Trimming removed 1 base from V and 9 bases from J, with 13 bases in between. CDR3 region: CASSLYGGGISPLHF. The CDR3 region has the DNA TGTGCCAGCAGTTTATACGGGGGTGGTATTTCACCCCTCCACTTT.

Points on this clone: Sequence at one end of the junction differs from germline and may be a read error. The chain is built from TRBV7-7 and TRBJ2-5, with D uncertain. The CDR3 contains 13 residues. Looked up from germline, CDR1 is SSHAT and CDR2 is FNYEAQ (reference sequence). CDR3 in DNA: TGTGCTAGCAGCTTAGGGCCGGGAGAGACCCAGTACTTC. Protein: CASSLGPGETQYF.

The sample holds a few counts of this clone. V gene TRBV7-8 combines with J gene TRBJ2-1; 9 bases are a match to TRBD2. The CDR3 has 15 amino acids. Germline V gives CDR1 SGHVS, CDR2 FQNEAQ. V gave up 0 bases and J gave up 8 bases; unmatched junction bases: 5. The CDR3 here is CASSLAAGGRDEQFF. Written as DNA, the CDR3 is TGTGCCAGCAGCTTAGCAGCGGGAGGACGAGATGAGCAGTTCTTC.

The chain has TRBV3-1 and TRBJ2-3; no reliable D call. V shed 4 bases and J shed 0 bases, with 17 bases lying between them. Germline V gene data show CDR1 as LGHDT and CDR2 as YNNKEL (reference sequence). The CDR3 has 17 residues. CDR3 in amino acids: CASSPRWTVSSTDTQYF. The CDR3 DNA sequence: TGTGCCAGCAGCCCCAGATGGACGGTCTCTAGCACAGATACGCAGTATTTT.

This clone was detected a few times. The CDR3 DNA follows: TGTGCCAGCATGGGGTCAGGAGCTTTCTTT. Translating gives CASMGSGAFF. V is TRBV28 and J is TRBJ1-1, with D unclear. The CDR3 contains 10 residues. The germline gives CDR1 MDHEN, CDR2 SYDVKM. V was shortened by 7 bases and J by 10 bases, with 10 bases between the two germline ends.

This clone was seen a handful of times. The CDR3 region is CASSPTGLAGKNEQFF. In DNA, the CDR3 is TGTGCCAGCAGCCCGACGGGACTAGCGGGGAAAAATGAGCAGTTCTTC. This sequence joins TRBV6-1 and TRBJ2-1, with 13 bases lining up with TRBD2. J was trimmed by 7 bases and V by 6 bases; bases with no gene match: 9. The CDR3 contains 16 residues. Germline loops: CDR1 MNHNS, CDR2 SASEGT.

This clone was seen a handful of times. The chain has TRBV14 and TRBJ2-7; TRBD1 aligns across 8 bases. Losses at the gene ends were 4 bases for V and 3 bases for J; bases not matched to a gene: 8. The V gene's germline CDR1 is SGHDN and CDR2 FVKESK. The CDR3 covers 15 residues. The CDR3 nucleotides are TGTGCCAGCAGCCTCGGACAGGGAATGGGCTACGAGCAGTACTTC. This codes for CASSLGQGMGYEQYF. Full variable domain (outside the CDR3, taken from reference TRBV14 and TRBJ2-7): EAGVTQFPSHSVIEKGQTVTLRCDPISGHDNLYWYRRVMGKEIKFLLHFVKESKQDESGMPNNRFLAERTGGTYSTLKVQPAELEDSGVYFCASSLGQGMGYEQYFGPGTRLTVT.

By share of the sample, this clone is medium-sized. The rearrangement links TRBV7-9 to TRBJ2-3; a weak D match, TRBD2 (5 bases). CDR1 and CDR2 (germline): SEHNR, FQNEAQ (reference sequence). This CDR3 is 14 amino acids long. V lost 5 bases, J lost 0 bases, and 9 bases lay in between. The CDR3 here is CASSSSASTDTQYF. The CDR3 DNA reads as TGTGCCAGCAGCAGTAGCGCTAGCACAGATACGCAGTATTTT.

V and J are TRBV28 and TRBJ2-1, with D possibly matching TRBD2 (5 bases). The length of the CDR3 is 15 residues. Germline assignment: CDR1 MDHEN and CDR2 SYDVKM. V was clipped by 6 bases and J by 5 bases, with 17 bases between them. The CDR3 DNA is TGTGCCAGCAGCCCCTTGGCGGGCGGGCACAATGAGCAGTTCTTC. As protein: CASSPLAGGHNEQFF. The whole variable domain, remainder taken from reference TRBV28 and TRBJ2-1, is DVKVTQSSRYLVKRTGEKVFLECVQDMDHENMFWYRQDPGLGLRLIYFSYDVKMKEKGDIPEGYSVSREKKERFSLILESASTNQTSMYLCASSPLAGGHNEQFFGPGTRLTVL.

Notes on this clone: The junction shows a germline mismatch at one end, possibly a read error. This chain connects TRBV14 to TRBJ2-7; D could derive from TRBD1 or TRBD2 (7 bases each). Germline V gene lookup returns CDR1 SGHDN and CDR2 FVKESK. The CDR3 runs to 16 residues. The CDR3 DNA follows: TGTGCCAGCGGCCAGGGGGGGCCTAGCGGATCCTACGAGCAGTACTTC. Translation: CASGQGGPSGSYEQYF.

This sequence joins TRBV28 and TRBJ1-5, with D possibly being TRBD1 (5 bases). The CDR3 has 14 amino acids. Germline CDR1 reads MDHEN; CDR2 reads SYDVKM. V dropped 1 base and J dropped 9 bases, with 13 bases sitting between them. The CDR3 spells CASSLSPEGRPQHF. The CDR3 bases are TGTGCCAGCAGTTTATCCCCAGAGGGGAGGCCCCAGCATTTT.

V and J are TRBV6-1 and TRBJ1-6; D is ambiguous. With 6 bases removed from V and 1 base from J, the gap between germline ends came to 4 bases. This CDR3 contains 13 residues. The germline V gene encodes CDR1 MNHNS and CDR2 SASEGT. CDR3: CASRSSYNSPLHF. The CDR3 DNA reads as TGTGCCAGCAGATCATCCTATAATTCACCCCTCCACTTT.

This chain links TRBV5-1 with TRBJ1-1, with no clear D. Germline lookup yields CDR1 SGHRS and CDR2 YFSETQ. Deletions cut 0 bases from V and 7 bases from J, with 16 bases between. This CDR3 has 15 residues. DNA of the CDR3: TGCGCCAGCAGCTTGGGCCACCCCGGGAGAGATGAAGCTTTCTTT. Encoded protein: CASSLGHPGRDEAFF. Combining the CDR3 with reference TRBV5-1 and TRBJ1-1 gives the whole variable domain KAGVTQTPRYLIKTRGQQVTLSCSPISGHRSVSWYQQTPGQGLQFLFEYFSETQRNKGNFPGRFSGRQFSNSRSEMNVSTLELGDSALYLCASSLGHPGRDEAFFGQGTRLTVV.

The rearrangement uses TRBV5-1 and TRBJ1-3; D not certain. Germline V gene data show CDR1 as SGHRS and CDR2 as YFSETQ. Trimming left V 0 bases short and J 0 bases short, with 10 bases between. CDR3 size: 16 residues. The chain's CDR3 is CASSLGASSSGNTIYF. CDR3 sequence (DNA): TGCGCCAGCAGCTTGGGGGCATCGAGCTCTGGAAACACCATATATTTT.

This clone has a handful of counts. The J gene is TRBJ1-4, the V gene TRBV6-1, with a tentative D call TRBD1 (5 bases). The germline gives CDR1 MNHNS, CDR2 SASEGT. The CDR3 is 14 amino acids. V gave up 7 bases and J gave up 14 bases, with 23 bases separating them. The CDR3 DNA follows: TGTGCCAGCATCGTGACCCTAACCGGGGCAAAGCTGTTTTTT. This sequence encodes CASIVTLTGAKLFF.

This clone counts as medium-sized. This chain uses TRBV11-3 with TRBJ2-5; D is possibly TRBD2 (6 bases). V lost 3 bases to trimming and J lost 4 bases, with 9 bases between them. Per germline, CDR1 SGHNT and CDR2 YENEEA. This CDR3 spans 13 amino acids. The CDR3 DNA follows: TGTGCCAGCAGCTTGGGGGGAGGAGAGACCCAGTACTTC. It translates to CASSLGGGETQYF.

This clone was seen a handful of times. One end of the junction fails to match germline, which may point to a read error. The rearrangement joins TRBV7-2 to TRBJ2-6, with D perhaps TRBD2 (6 bases). Germline V lookup: CDR1 SGHTA, CDR2 FQGNSA. CDR3 length equals 15 residues. This CDR3 reads CASSLARAGANVLTF. DNA of the CDR3: TGTGCCAGCAGCCTAGCGAGGGCCGGGGCCAACGTCCTGACTTTC.

This clone was observed a few times. A read error may be the cause here, since a much bigger clone is one base away. This chain joins TRBV6-4 and TRBJ2-3; TRBD1 matches 7 bases. CDR3 length equals 15 residues. CDR1 and CDR2 from the germline V gene are MRHNA and SNTAGT. CDR3 residues: CASSDSQGGTYTQYF. CDR3 bases: TGTGCCAGCAGTGACTCTCAAGGGGGCACATATACGCAGTATTTT.

The chain has TRBV30 and TRBJ2-1, with 10 nucleotides matching TRBD2. CDR3 length: 15 residues. With V trimmed by 3 bases and J by 8 bases, 10 bases remained unmatched. Germline lookup yields CDR1 GTSNPN and CDR2 SVGIG (reference sequence). The CDR3: CAWSPPSGSMDEQFF. The CDR3 DNA sequence: TGTGCCTGGAGCCCTCCTAGCGGGAGTATGGATGAGCAGTTCTTC.

The V gene is TRBV6-6, the J gene TRBJ1-1; TRBD1 might be the D (6 bases). Germline values: CDR1 MNHNY, CDR2 SVGAGI (reference sequence). V shed 0 bases and J shed 6 bases, with 14 bases lying between them. This CDR3 spans 15 amino acids. This chain's CDR3 is CASSYSNRGGAEAFF. The CDR3, as DNA: TGTGCCAGCAGTTACTCGAACCGAGGGGGGGCTGAAGCTTTCTTT.

This clone was observed many times. The gene calls are TRBV6-1 and TRBJ2-7, with D perhaps matching TRBD1 or TRBD2 (5 bases each). The CDR3 extends over 17 amino acids. The V gene's germline CDR1 is MNHNS and CDR2 SASEGT. V was shortened by 4 bases and J by 0 bases, with 19 bases between the two germline ends. Written as DNA, the CDR3 is TGTGCCAGCAGTGGTGGTTGGGGGAACTCTAGCTCCTACGAGCAGTACTTC. This encodes CASSGGWGNSSSYEQYF.